Detailed here is one T cell receptor beta chain. The antigen is unknown. This sample stems from a study of T cell responses to AZD1222 COVID-19 vaccine. Clones were read by immunoSEQ multiplex PCR, and TCRdb kept only the in-frame ones, dropping some. The sample yields roughly 93,000 clones, roughly 91% seen once. V lost 2 bases, J lost 7 bases, and 6 bases lay in between. The CDR3 runs to 12 residues. The study's findings and limits: Spike-specific TCR breadth and depth rose after two AZD1222 doses.

The sequence came from an adult in good health. V usage is TRBV12-3 or TRBV12-4 and J usage is TRBJ2-1; D gene ambiguous. Sequences were derived from peripheral blood, sampled on day 0 of MenACWY control vaccination. The CDR3 spells CASSLTENEQFF. CDR3 DNA: TGTGCCAGCAGTTTAACAGAGAATGAGCAGTTCTTC.